The rows below give T cell receptor beta chains drawn from one sample of a study of blood T cell repertoires in COVID-19. Generated by immunoSEQ multiplex PCR, the TCRdb table keeps only in-frame clones and is missing some. This sample yields approximately 36,000 clones, of which approximately 86% are seen a single time; 20% to 25% belongs to the top ten. The sequencing sample was made of peripheral blood. These receptors were collected from a man aged 60-69 years with acute or convalescent COVID-19. The CDR3 runs from the conserved cysteine through the conserved F or W. The D gene is left open where the match is weak. Rows may omit the clone size; those that give it use once, few, many or a size class.

V	D	size	J	DNA	CDR3
TRBV20-1	.	few	TRBJ2-1	TGCAGTGCTAAAATTAGGGGGGAGCAGTTCTTC	CSAKIRGEQFF
TRBV9	TRBD1	.	TRBJ2-5	TGTGCCAGCAGCCCGGGGGTGGGACAGGGAGCTCTAGAGACCCAGTACTTC	CASSPGVGQGALETQYF
TRBV28	.	.	TRBJ1-5	TGTGCCAGCAGTTCTCAGACTTATCAGCCCCAGCATTTT	CASSSQTYQPQHF
TRBV14	TRBD2	.	TRBJ2-3	TGTGCCAGCAGCCCCGGACTAGCGCGAAGCACAGATACGCAGTATTTT	CASSPGLARSTDTQYF
TRBV6-2/TRBV6-3	TRBD1	.	TRBJ1-2	TGTGCCAGCAGCCGGGGGATACAGGGGAACTATGGCTACACCTTC	CASSRGIQGNYGYTF
TRBV6-6	.	.	TRBJ1-4	TGTGCCAGCAGTTACCGAGGGCTTGATGAAAAACTGTTTTTT	CASSYRGLDEKLFF
TRBV27	TRBD1	.	TRBJ1-6	TGTGCCAGCAGTTCCCTCGACAGGGGGCCGTATTCACCCCTCCACTTT	CASSSLDRGPYSPLHF
TRBV19	TRBD2	.	TRBJ2-1	TGTGCCACCCACCCCTGGACTAGCGGGAGGCCCAATGAGCAGTTCTTC	CATHPWTSGRPNEQFF
TRBV30	.	.	TRBJ1-1	TGTGCCTGCTTTTGGCAGGGCCCCCTTAGGACTGAAGCTTTCTTT	CACFWQGPLRTEAFF
TRBV6-2/TRBV6-3	TRBD2	.	TRBJ2-3	TGTGCCAGCAGTTACTTCACGGGACTAGGCACAGATACGCAGTATTTT	CASSYFTGLGTDTQYF
TRBV18	TRBD2	.	TRBJ2-1	TGTGCCAGCTCACCACCTAGCGGGAAGGACAATGAGCAGTTCTTC	CASSPPSGKDNEQFF
TRBV6-5	.	.	TRBJ2-7	TGTGCCAGCAATGGGGCTAGGTACGAGCAGTACTTC	CASNGARYEQYF
TRBV5-1	TRBD1	.	TRBJ2-1	TGCGCCAGCAGCTTGGGGACAGGGAATGAGCAGTTCTTC	CASSLGTGNEQFF
TRBV27	TRBD2	.	TRBJ2-1	TGTGCCAGCAGTTTAAAATCCTGGCGAGGCAGCGGGAGCTCCTACAATGAGCAGTTCTTC	CASSLKSWRGSGSSYNEQFF
TRBV9	TRBD2	.	TRBJ2-2	TGTGCCAGCAGCCCCCGGACTAGCCCGAACACCGGGGAGCTGTTTTTT	CASSPRTSPNTGELFF
TRBV20-1	.	.	TRBJ1-1	TGCAGTGCTAGTTTGTCCGGGGACACTGAAGCTTTCTTT	CSASLSGDTEAFF
TRBV28	TRBD1	.	TRBJ2-7	TGTGCCAGCAGTTTAAGGGGGCCCTACGAGCAGTACTTC	CASSLRGPYEQYF
TRBV6-4	.	.	TRBJ1-5	TGTGCCAGCAGCGAGTTTAGCAATCAGCCCCAGCATTTT	CASSEFSNQPQHF
TRBV29-1	TRBD1	.	TRBJ1-2	TGCAGCGTTGAAGTCCCGGGACAGGGCTCTGGCTACACCTTC	CSVEVPGQGSGYTF
TRBV5-8	.	once	TRBJ2-6	TGTGCCAGCAGCCCGACCCTTAGGGGCTCTGGGGCCAACGTCCTGACTTTC	CASSPTLRGSGANVLTF
TRBV7-2	TRBD2	.	TRBJ2-3	TGTGCCAGCAGCTTAGCCGGGACTAGAGGCACAGATACGCAGTATTTT	CASSLAGTRGTDTQYF
TRBV5-6	.	.	TRBJ1-3	TGTGCCAGCAGCCGTCAACACTCTGGAAACACCATATATTTT	CASSRQHSGNTIYF
TRBV28	TRBD1	.	TRBJ2-7	TGTGCCAGCAGTTTAGACAGGGCAAGCTACGAGCAGTACTTC	CASSLDRASYEQYF
TRBV5-1	TRBD1	.	TRBJ1-1	TGCGCCAGCAGCTTCCCGAACAGGGGTTCTGAAGCTTTCTTT	CASSFPNRGSEAFF
TRBV19	TRBD1	.	TRBJ1-3	TGTGCCAGTAGTAACGGACAGGGGGCCGTGTTGAACACCATATATTTT	CASSNGQGAVLNTIYF
TRBV5-5	.	.	TRBJ2-1	TGTGCCAGCAGCTTCTTATACAGGGTTAATTCGGACAATGAGCAGTTCTTC	CASSFLYRVNSDNEQFF
TRBV6-1	.	.	TRBJ1-5	TGTGCCAGCAGTGAAGCGCGACAGGCCCCCGGTCAGCCCCAGCATTTT	CASSEARQAPGQPQHF
TRBV6-2/TRBV6-3	.	.	TRBJ1-2	TGTGCCAGCAGTTACGCGGGGGCTAACTATGGCTACACCTTC	CASSYAGANYGYTF
TRBV3-1/TRBV3-2	TRBD2	.	TRBJ2-1	TGTGCCAGCAGCCCCCTAGCGGGAGGCTACAATGAGCAGTTCTTC	CASSPLAGGYNEQFF
TRBV18	.	.	TRBJ2-4	TGTGCCAGCTCACCACCGTTATTCAAAAACATTCAGTACTTC	CASSPPLFKNIQYF
TRBV27	TRBD1	.	TRBJ1-3	TGTGCCAACACCCTGGCCGGGACAGGGCCTGGAAACACCATATATTTT	CANTLAGTGPGNTIYF
TRBV6-6	TRBD1	.	TRBJ2-5	TGTGCCAGCAGTTACTCGGGGACAGGGGAAGAGACCCAGTACTTC	CASSYSGTGEETQYF
TRBV5-4	.	once	TRBJ2-4	TGTGCCAGCAGCTCCGGACTACTCCAAAACATTCAGTACTTC	CASSSGLLQNIQYF
TRBV24-1	TRBD2	.	TRBJ2-5	TGTGCCACCAGTGGGGCGGGAGGCGAGTCGACCCAGTACTTC	CATSGAGGESTQYF
TRBV5-1	TRBD1	.	TRBJ2-7	TGCGCCAGCAGCTTGCGGACAGGGTCGGGATCCTACGAGCAGTACTTC	CASSLRTGSGSYEQYF
TRBV6-6	TRBD1	once	TRBJ2-5	TGTGCCAGCAGCCCCGGGACAGGGGAGAGAAAGACCCAGTACTTC	CASSPGTGERKTQYF
TRBV7-2	TRBD1	.	TRBJ1-2	TGTGCCAGCAGCTCGGACAGGGGAGGGTATGGCTACACCTTC	CASSSDRGGYGYTF